This T cell receptor beta chain was recorded in a study of T-cell reconstitution after alpha-beta-depleted transplantation in children. As it was prepared, the TCRbeta library received unique molecular identifiers. TCRdb fed the PCR reads into MiXCR, producing one record per CDR3 protein. The sample comprises hundreds of thousands of distinct CDR3 sequences, approximately 20% of which are singletons, and 3.3% rests with the top ten. The CDR3 runs 17 residues. CDR1 LGHNA and CDR2 YNFKEQ come from the germline V gene. Between the trimmed V and J ends, which lost 0 bases and 7 bases, there was a span of 18 bases.

This TCR derives from a human donor who donated a stem cell graft to a child with acute lymphoblastic leukemia. Source: PBMCs from the stem cell graft donor, taken from the stem cell graft. This sequence joins TRBV4-2 and TRBJ2-2, with D maybe TRBD1 (6 bases). The CDR3 nucleotides are TGTGCCAGCAGCCAAGAGGACCTGGGGGCGCGAGGCGGGGAGCTGTTTTTT. Translating gives CASSQEDLGARGGELFF.